This TCR beta chain stems from a study of CD8 T cells in ankylosing spondylitis. Overall study results and limits: Characteristic, it appeared, of ankylosing spondylitis blood was a TCR beta motif of roughly eight highly homologous variants. In the blood and synovial fluid of reactive arthritis, some motif variants had been previously reported.

The junction had 10 bases not matched to a gene; V was cut back by 9 bases and J by 3 bases. Germline values: CDR1 SEHNR, CDR2 FQNEAQ (reference sequence). The CDR3 totals 14 residues. With respect to this clonotype: Its matching antigen is unknown.

TCRdb re-derived calls from the 5' RACE reads in MiXCR, one entry per CDR3 protein. The sample lists 130,000 or so distinct CDR3 sequences; 15% to 20% were seen once. The rearrangement links TRBV7-9 to TRBJ2-7; 8 nucleotides agree with TRBD2. Sequencing used blood, either unsorted or a sorted T cell fraction (not recorded which). This TCR was recovered from a male donor with ankylosing spondylitis. The CDR3 spells CASSSGTSRYEQYF. The CDR3, as DNA: TGTGCCAGTTCCTCCGGGACTAGTCGCTACGAGCAGTACTTC.